Below are 11 T cell receptor beta chains sequenced from a single sample in a study of metastatic and nonmetastatic thyroid tumors. Thyroid surgery was preceded by no treatment in any patient. TCRdb re-called the PCR reads with MiXCR. The table includes about 93,000 clones, roughly 13% detected once. The sample consisted of blood. These receptors originate from a female donor with papillary thyroid cancer or a benign thyroid nodule (not recorded which). Some clones in this sample may be carry-over from other donors' samples.

This clone occurred a few times. This sequence may be a read error, since a much larger clone differs from it by one base. This sample also contains other DNA sequences that code for the same CDR3. The rearrangement uses TRBV29-1 and TRBJ1-5; D not resolved. Germline lookup yields CDR1 SQVTM and CDR2 ANQGSEA. This CDR3 is built from 13 residues. CDR3 region: CSVARSSNQPQHF. For the CDR3, the DNA is TGCAGCGTTGCACGGTCTAGCAACCAGCCCCAGCATTTT.

This clone appeared many times. The chain has TRBV19 and TRBJ2-2; the D call may be TRBD1 or TRBD2 (6 bases each). Germline V gene lookup returns CDR1 LNHDA and CDR2 SQIVND (reference sequence). V gave up 5 bases and J gave up 4 bases, with 23 bases separating them. CDR3 length: 18 amino acids. The CDR3 DNA reads as TGTGCCAGTAGTTCAGACTTCGGGGGCGCTGCGTCCACCGGGGAGCTGTTTTTT. Translating gives CASSSDFGGAASTGELFF.

About this clone: A much larger clonotype is one base distant, so this may be a read error. This chain uses TRBV11-1 with TRBJ2-1, with 9 bases lining up with TRBD2. Losses at the gene ends were 7 bases for V and 3 bases for J; bases not matched to a gene: 19. The CDR3 runs 19 residues. Looked up from germline, CDR1 is SGHAT and CDR2 is FQDESV (reference sequence). CDR3 sequence: CASNKGEVLAGPGYNEQFF. In DNA form, the CDR3 reads TGTGCCAGCAATAAGGGTGAGGTGCTAGCGGGACCTGGCTACAATGAGCAGTTCTTC.

This clone was seen at least ten times. The chain links TRBV28 to TRBJ1-5; D not certain. V gave up 8 bases and J gave up 11 bases, with 16 bases separating them. Germline values: CDR1 MDHEN, CDR2 SYDVKM. The CDR3 is 12 amino acids. CDR3 in amino acids: CASWEGLEAQHF. In DNA, the CDR3 is TGTGCCAGCTGGGAAGGGCTTGAAGCCCAGCATTTT.

This clone was seen many times. The chain is built from TRBV20-1 and TRBJ2-7; no firm D call. The CDR3 is 14 residues long. V lost 0 bases and J lost 0, with 9 bases in between. The germline V gene has CDR1 DFQATT and CDR2 SNEGSKA (reference sequence). The CDR3 region is CSAREGGRSYEQYF. The CDR3 region has the DNA TGCAGTGCTAGAGAGGGCGGACGCTCCTACGAGCAGTACTTC.

This clone was observed many times. This rearrangement joins TRBV5-1 to TRBJ1-3; D is unresolved. This CDR3 is built from 14 residues. V dropped 2 bases and J dropped 4 bases, with 10 bases sitting between them. Looked up from germline, CDR1 is SGHRS and CDR2 is YFSETQ. DNA of the CDR3: TGCGCCAGCAGCTTAGAAGGGTCCGGAAACACCATATATTTT. This gives the protein CASSLEGSGNTIYF.

Comments on this clone: An end of the junction does not agree with germline; a read error may underlie this. The chain combines TRBV7-2 with TRBJ2-7; D is possibly TRBD1 or TRBD2 (6 bases each). CDR1 SGHTA and CDR2 FQGNSA come from the germline V gene. This CDR3 spans 13 amino acids. Here the CDR3 reads CASSPTGGYDQYF. Written as DNA, the CDR3 is TGTGCCAGCAGCCCTACCGGGGGCTACGATCAGTACTTC.

This clone appeared a few times. A much larger clone differs from this one at a single base, so this may be a read error. The V gene is TRBV6-2 or TRBV6-3, the J gene TRBJ2-2; maybe TRBD2 (6 bases). V lost 6 bases and J 5 bases, leaving 25 bases between the germline ends. The germline gives CDR1 MNHEY, CDR2 SVGEGT. The length of the CDR3 is 18 residues. The CDR3 region has the DNA TGTGCCAGCAGCCTCCCCCCGGCCTCGCGGGATAGAACCGGGGAGCTGTTTTTT. As protein: CASSLPPASRDRTGELFF.

The J gene is TRBJ2-2, the V gene TRBV9; D is possibly TRBD2 (6 bases). The ends were cut back, 3 bases at V and 8 bases at J, with 11 bases in the middle. CDR1 SGDLS and CDR2 YYNGEE come from the germline V gene. CDR3 size: 13 residues. This chain's CDR3 is CASSGDLSGELFF. DNA of the CDR3: TGTGCCAGCAGCGGGGACTTGTCGGGGGAGCTGTTTTTT.

There are many counts of this clone. V usage is TRBV5-1 and J usage is TRBJ2-1; D uncertain. Germline CDR1 and CDR2: SGHRS and YFSETQ. V lost 4 bases, J lost 0 bases, and 11 bases lay in between. This CDR3 is built from 15 residues. CDR3 nucleotides: TGCGCCAGCAGCGATCCCACTCGCTCCTACAATGAGCAGTTCTTC. Translation gives CASSDPTRSYNEQFF.

Worth noting for this clone: Possible read error: a much larger clone is one base away. The J gene is TRBJ2-3, the V gene TRBV2; TRBD2 matches at 9 bases. The CDR3 totals 21 residues. Looked up from germline, CDR1 is SNHLY and CDR2 is FYNNEI. The CDR3 DNA reads as TGTGCCAGCAGTGCAGCCTTTGGTAGCGGGAGATTCATAGGTGGGGCAGATACGCAGTGTTTT. Protein sequence: CASSAAFGSGRFIGGADTQCF.